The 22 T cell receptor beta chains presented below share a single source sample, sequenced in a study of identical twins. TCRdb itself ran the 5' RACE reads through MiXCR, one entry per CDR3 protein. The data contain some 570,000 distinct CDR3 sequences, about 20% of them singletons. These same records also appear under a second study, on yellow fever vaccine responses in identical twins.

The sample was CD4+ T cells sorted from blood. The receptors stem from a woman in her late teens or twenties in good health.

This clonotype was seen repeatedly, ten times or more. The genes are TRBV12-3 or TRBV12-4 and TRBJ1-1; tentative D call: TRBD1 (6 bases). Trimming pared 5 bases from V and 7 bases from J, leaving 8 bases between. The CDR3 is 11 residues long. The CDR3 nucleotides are TGTGCCAGCAGTCAGACAGGTGAAGCTTTCTTT. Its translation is CASSQTGEAFF.

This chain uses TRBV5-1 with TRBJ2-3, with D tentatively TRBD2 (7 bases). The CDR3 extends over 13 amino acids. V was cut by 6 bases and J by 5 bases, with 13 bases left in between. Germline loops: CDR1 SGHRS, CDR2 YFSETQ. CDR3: CASNREGIDTQYF. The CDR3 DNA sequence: TGCGCCAGCAACAGGGAGGGCATAGATACGCAGTATTTT.

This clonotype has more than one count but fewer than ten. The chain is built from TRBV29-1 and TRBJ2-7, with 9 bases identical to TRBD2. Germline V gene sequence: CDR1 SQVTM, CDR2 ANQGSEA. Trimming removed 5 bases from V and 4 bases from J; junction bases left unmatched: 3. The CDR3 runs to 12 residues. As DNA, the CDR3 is TGCAGCGTTAATAGCGGGAGTTACGAGCAGTACTTC. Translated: CSVNSGSYEQYF.

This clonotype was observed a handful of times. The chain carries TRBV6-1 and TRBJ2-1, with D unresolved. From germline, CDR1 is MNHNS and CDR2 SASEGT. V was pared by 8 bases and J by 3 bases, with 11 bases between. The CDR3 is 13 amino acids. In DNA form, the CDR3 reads TGTGCCAGCCCTAGTGCCCTCTACAATGAGCAGTTCTTC. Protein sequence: CASPSALYNEQFF.

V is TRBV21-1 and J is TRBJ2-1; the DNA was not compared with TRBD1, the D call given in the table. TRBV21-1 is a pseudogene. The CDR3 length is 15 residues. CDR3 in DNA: TGTGCCAGCAGCTCCCCTGGGTCTCAATACAATGAGCAGTTCTTC. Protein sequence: CASSSPGSQYNEQFF.

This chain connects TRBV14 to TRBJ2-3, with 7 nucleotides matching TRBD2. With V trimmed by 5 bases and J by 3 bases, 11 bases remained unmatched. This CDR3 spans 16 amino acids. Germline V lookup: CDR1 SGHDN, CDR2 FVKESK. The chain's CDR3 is CASSFKVRERTDTQYF. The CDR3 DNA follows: TGTGCCAGCAGCTTCAAGGTGCGGGAGAGGACAGATACGCAGTATTTT.

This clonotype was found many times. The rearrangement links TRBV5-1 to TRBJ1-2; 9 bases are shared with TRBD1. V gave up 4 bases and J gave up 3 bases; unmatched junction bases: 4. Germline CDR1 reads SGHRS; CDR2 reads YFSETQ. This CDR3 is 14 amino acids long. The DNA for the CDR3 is TGCGCCAGCAGCCCGGGACAGGGTGACTATGGCTACACCTTC. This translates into CASSPGQGDYGYTF.

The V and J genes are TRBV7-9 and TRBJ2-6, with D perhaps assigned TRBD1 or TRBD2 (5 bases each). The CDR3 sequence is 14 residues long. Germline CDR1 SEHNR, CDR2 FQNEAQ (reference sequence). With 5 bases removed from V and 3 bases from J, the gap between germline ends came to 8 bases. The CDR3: CASSLGVGANVLTF. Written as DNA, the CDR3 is TGTGCCAGCAGCCTGGGGGTTGGGGCCAACGTCCTGACTTTC.

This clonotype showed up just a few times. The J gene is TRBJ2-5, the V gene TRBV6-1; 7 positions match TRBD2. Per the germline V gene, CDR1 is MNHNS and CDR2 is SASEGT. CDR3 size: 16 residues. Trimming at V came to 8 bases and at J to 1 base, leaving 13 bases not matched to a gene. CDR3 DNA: TGTGCCAGCGACAAGCGGGACGCCCGTTTCCAAGAGACCCAGTACTTC. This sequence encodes CASDKRDARFQETQYF.

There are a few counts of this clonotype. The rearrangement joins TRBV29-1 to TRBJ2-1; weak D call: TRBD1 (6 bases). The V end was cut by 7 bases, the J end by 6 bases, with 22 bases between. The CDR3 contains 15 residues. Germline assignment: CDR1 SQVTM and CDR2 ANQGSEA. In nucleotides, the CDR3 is TGCAGCGCCCAGGGGTATAGGGCGATCTTCAATGAGCAGTTCTTC. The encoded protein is CSAQGYRAIFNEQFF.

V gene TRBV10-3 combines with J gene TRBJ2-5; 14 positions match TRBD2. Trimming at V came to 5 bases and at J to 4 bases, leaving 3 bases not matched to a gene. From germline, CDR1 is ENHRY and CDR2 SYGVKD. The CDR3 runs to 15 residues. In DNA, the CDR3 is TGTGCCATCAGTTCGACTAGCGGGAGGGGAGAGACCCAGTACTTC. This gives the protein CAISSTSGRGETQYF.

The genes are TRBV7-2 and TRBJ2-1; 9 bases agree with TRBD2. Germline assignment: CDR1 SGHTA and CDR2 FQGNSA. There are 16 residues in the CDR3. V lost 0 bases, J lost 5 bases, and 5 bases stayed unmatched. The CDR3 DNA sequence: TGTGCCAGCAGCTTAGCCGGCGGGAGGGTCCACAATGAGCAGTTCTTC. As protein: CASSLAGGRVHNEQFF.

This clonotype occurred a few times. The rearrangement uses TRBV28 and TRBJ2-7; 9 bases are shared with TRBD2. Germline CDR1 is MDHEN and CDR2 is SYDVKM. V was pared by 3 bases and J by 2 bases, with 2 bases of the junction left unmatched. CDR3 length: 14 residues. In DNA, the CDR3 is TGTGCCAGCAGTTTCTCTAGCGGGACCTACGAGCAGTACTTC. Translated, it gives CASSFSSGTYEQYF.

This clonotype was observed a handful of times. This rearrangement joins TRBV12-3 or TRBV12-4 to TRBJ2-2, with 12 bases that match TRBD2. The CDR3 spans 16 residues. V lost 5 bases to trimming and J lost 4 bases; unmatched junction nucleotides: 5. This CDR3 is CASSITSGGPTGELFF. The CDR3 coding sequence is TGTGCCAGCAGTATTACTAGCGGGGGGCCCACCGGGGAGCTGTTTTTT.

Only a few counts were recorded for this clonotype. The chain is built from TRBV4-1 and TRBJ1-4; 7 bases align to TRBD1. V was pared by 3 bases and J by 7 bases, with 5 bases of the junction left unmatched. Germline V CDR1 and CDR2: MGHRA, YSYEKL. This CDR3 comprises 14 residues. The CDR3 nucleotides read TGCGCCAGCAGCCAGACAGGGTTTGTTGAAAAACTGTTTTTT. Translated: CASSQTGFVEKLFF.

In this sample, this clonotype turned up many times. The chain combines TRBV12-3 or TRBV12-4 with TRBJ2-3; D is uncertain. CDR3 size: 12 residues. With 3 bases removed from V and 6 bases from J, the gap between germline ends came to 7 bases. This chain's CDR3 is CASSLYGDTQYF. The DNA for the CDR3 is TGTGCCAGCAGTTTGTATGGGGATACGCAGTATTTT.

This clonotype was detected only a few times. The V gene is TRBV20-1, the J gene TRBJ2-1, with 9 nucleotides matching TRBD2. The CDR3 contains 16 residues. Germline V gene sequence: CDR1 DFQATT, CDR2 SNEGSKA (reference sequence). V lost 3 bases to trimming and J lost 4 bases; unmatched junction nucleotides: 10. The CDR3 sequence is CSARISGSAGYNEQFF. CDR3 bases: TGCAGTGCTAGGATTAGCGGGAGTGCTGGGTACAATGAGCAGTTCTTC.

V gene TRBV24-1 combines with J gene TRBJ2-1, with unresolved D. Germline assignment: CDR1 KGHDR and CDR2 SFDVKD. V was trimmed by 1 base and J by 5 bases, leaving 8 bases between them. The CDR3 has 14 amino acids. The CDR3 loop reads CATSDFPANNEQFF. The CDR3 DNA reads TGTGCCACCAGTGATTTTCCAGCCAACAATGAGCAGTTCTTC.

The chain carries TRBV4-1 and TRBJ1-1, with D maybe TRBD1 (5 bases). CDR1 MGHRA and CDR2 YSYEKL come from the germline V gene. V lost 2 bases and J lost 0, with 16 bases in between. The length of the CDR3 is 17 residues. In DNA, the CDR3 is TGCGCCAGCAGCCAACCTGGGGGTAGGAACATGAACACTGAAGCTTTCTTT. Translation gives CASSQPGGRNMNTEAFF.

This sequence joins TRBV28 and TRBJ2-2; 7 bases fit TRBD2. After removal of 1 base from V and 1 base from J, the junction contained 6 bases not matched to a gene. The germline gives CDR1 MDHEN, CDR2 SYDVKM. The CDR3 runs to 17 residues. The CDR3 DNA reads TGTGCCAGCAGTTTATCTTTTCCTAGCGGGAACACCGGGGAGCTGTTTTTT. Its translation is CASSLSFPSGNTGELFF.

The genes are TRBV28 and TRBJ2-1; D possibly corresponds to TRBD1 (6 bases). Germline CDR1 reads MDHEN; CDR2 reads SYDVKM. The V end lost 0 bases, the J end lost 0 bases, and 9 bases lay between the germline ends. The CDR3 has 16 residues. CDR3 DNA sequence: TGTGCCAGCAGTTTATGGGACAGTATCTCCTACAATGAGCAGTTCTTC. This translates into CASSLWDSISYNEQFF.

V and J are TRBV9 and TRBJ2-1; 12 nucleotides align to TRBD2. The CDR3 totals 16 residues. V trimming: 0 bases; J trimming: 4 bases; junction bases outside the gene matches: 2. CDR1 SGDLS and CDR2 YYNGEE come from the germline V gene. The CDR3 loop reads CASSVASGGAYNEQFF. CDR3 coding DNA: TGTGCCAGCAGCGTAGCTAGCGGGGGGGCTTACAATGAGCAGTTCTTC.